This T cell receptor (beta chain) was recovered during a study of PD-1 blockade in classical Hodgkin lymphoma. Study observations and caveats: Factors driving the repertoire differences, possibly disease activity or prior therapy, remain undefined. Baseline TCR diversity was reportedly lower in newly diagnosed patients than in healthy donors. It was reported as lower still in relapsed/refractory patients.

Time point defined: newly diagnosed, previously untreated cHL patient sample. Investigators isolated CD4+ T cells from thawed PBMCs through magnetic negative selection. Trimming cost V 4 bases and J 4 bases, with 8 bases left between them. The germline V gene has CDR1 MDHEN and CDR2 SYDVKM. The CDR3 loop spans 12 amino acids. This table comes from immunoSEQ multiplex PCR, and its TCRdb copy is limited to in-frame clones, with some not included. The sample has some 3,300 clones; 65% to 85% are singletons. Concerning this clone: Its antigen is unidentified.

Source material: CD4+ T cells from blood. The V and J genes are TRBV28 and TRBJ2-7; the D is unclear. The clonotype comes from a human donor with classical Hodgkin lymphoma. The CDR3 sequence: CASSSEGYEQYF. Here the CDR3 DNA reads TGTGCCAGCAGTTCTGAAGGGTACGAGCAGTACTTC.